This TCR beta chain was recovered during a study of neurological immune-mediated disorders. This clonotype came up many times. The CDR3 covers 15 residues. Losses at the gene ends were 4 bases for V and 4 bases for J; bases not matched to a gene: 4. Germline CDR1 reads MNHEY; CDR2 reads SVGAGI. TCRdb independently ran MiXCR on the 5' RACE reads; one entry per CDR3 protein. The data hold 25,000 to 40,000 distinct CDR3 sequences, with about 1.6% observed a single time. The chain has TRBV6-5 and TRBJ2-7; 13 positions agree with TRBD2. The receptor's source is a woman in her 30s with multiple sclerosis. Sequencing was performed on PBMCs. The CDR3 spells CASSSPGLAGYEQYF. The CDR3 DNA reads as TGTGCCAGCAGTTCACCGGGACTAGCGGGGTACGAGCAGTACTTC.